One and the same sample provided the 25 T cell receptor beta chains below, sequenced in a study of regulatory T cells in long-lasting Graves disease. Construction of the TCR beta libraries employed iRepertoire HTBI primers in conjunction with Arm-PCR of CDR3 regions. TCRdb called the multiplex PCR reads again in MiXCR, with one record for every CDR3 protein. The profile shows 400,000 to 450,000 distinct CDR3 sequences, roughly 17% of them singletons. The time point was: newly diagnosed GD, antithyroid drugs for less than 3 months. The TCR library was made from RNA extracted from PBMCs. The same specimen was also included in a second study, on T cells in Graves' hyperthyroidism and ophthalmopathy.

Material: peripheral blood mononuclear cells (PBMCs), obtained at new diagnosis, from a patient treated with antithyroid drugs. The source is a young woman with Graves disease.

This clonotype showed up many times. The chain recombines TRBV27 with TRBJ1-1; 7 bases agree with TRBD1. Per the germline V gene, CDR1 is MNHEY and CDR2 is SMNVEV (reference sequence). The CDR3 is 14 residues long. The ends lost 0 bases at V and 8 bases at J; junction bases unmatched: 6. CDR3: CASSLSKTGQEAFF. DNA of the CDR3: TGTGCCAGCAGTTTATCGAAGACAGGGCAAGAAGCTTTCTTT.

Many counts were recorded for this clonotype. The gene calls are TRBV5-1 and TRBJ2-5; 7 nucleotides match TRBD1. The CDR3 is 13 amino acids. The germline V gene has CDR1 SGHRS and CDR2 YFSETQ. Trimming removed 4 bases from V and 4 bases from J; junction bases left unmatched: 4. CDR3: CASSDDRVETQYF. CDR3 nucleotide sequence: TGCGCCAGCAGCGACGACAGGGTAGAGACCCAGTACTTC. The complete variable domain, with remaining parts taken from reference TRBV5-1 and TRBJ2-5, reads KAGVTQTPRYLIKTRGQQVTLSCSPISGHRSVSWYQQTPGQGLQFLFEYFSETQRNKGNFPGRFSGRQFSNSRSEMNVSTLELGDSALYLCASSDDRVETQYFGPGTRLLVL.

This chain joins TRBV19 and TRBJ2-2; 10 positions agree with TRBD2. With 6 bases clipped from V and 7 bases from J, the junction kept 8 bases outside the gene matches. The CDR3 spans 15 residues. CDR1 LNHDA and CDR2 SQIVND come from the germline V gene (reference sequence). The CDR3 spells CASRPGLADDGELFF. The CDR3 coding sequence is TGTGCCAGTAGACCCGGACTAGCGGATGACGGGGAGCTGTTTTTT.

This clonotype was detected a few times. V usage is TRBV3-1 and J usage is TRBJ2-7; 9 positions match TRBD1. CDR1 LGHDT and CDR2 YNNKEL come from the germline V gene (reference sequence). Germline trimming cut 3 bases from V and 2 bases from J; bases unmatched to any gene: 5. The length of the CDR3 is 15 residues. CDR3 in DNA: TGTGCCAGCAGCCATGGGGGGACAGGGACCTACGAGCAGTACTTC. It translates to CASSHGGTGTYEQYF.

This clonotype came up many times. The rearrangement uses TRBV29-1 and TRBJ2-5; no definite D call. Germline V gives CDR1 SQVTM, CDR2 ANQGSEA. V was cut by 2 bases and J by 2 bases, with 9 bases left in between. This CDR3 comprises 13 residues. The CDR3 sequence is CSVEMQAQETQYF. For the CDR3, the DNA is TGCAGCGTTGAAATGCAGGCGCAAGAGACCCAGTACTTC.

The chain has TRBV6-1 and TRBJ2-1; perhaps TRBD2 as D (9 bases). V was shortened by 4 bases and J by 8 bases, with 30 bases between the two germline ends. In germline, CDR1 is MNHNS, CDR2 SASEGT. This CDR3 contains 19 residues. CDR3 in amino acids: CASSARQGRFASGIDEQFF. The CDR3 coding sequence is TGTGCCAGCAGTGCAAGACAGGGGCGTTTTGCTAGCGGGATAGATGAGCAGTTCTTC.

This clonotype turned up a few times. The J gene is TRBJ1-4, the V gene TRBV4-3, with D perhaps TRBD1 (5 bases). CDR3 length: 16 residues. V was pared by 4 bases and J by 7 bases, with 19 bases between. Germline V CDR1 and CDR2: LGHNA, YSLEER. As DNA, the CDR3 is TGCGCCAGCAGCCGCCGCCCCCCCGGGACGGGTGAAAAACTGTTTTTT. It specifies CASSRRPPGTGEKLFF.

This clonotype was picked up many times. The chain combines TRBV28 with TRBJ1-1; 8 bases match TRBD1. J was trimmed by 4 bases and V by 5 bases; bases with no gene match: 6. Germline CDR1 reads MDHEN; CDR2 reads SYDVKM. This CDR3 has 14 amino acids. The CDR3 DNA sequence: TGTGCCAGCAGTACATACAGGGGGGGCACTGAAGCTTTCTTT. Its translation: CASSTYRGGTEAFF. Full variable domain (outside the CDR3, taken from reference TRBV28 and TRBJ1-1): DVKVTQSSRYLVKRTGEKVFLECVQDMDHENMFWYRQDPGLGLRLIYFSYDVKMKEKGDIPEGYSVSREKKERFSLILESASTNQTSMYLCASSTYRGGTEAFFGQGTRLTVV.

A few counts support this clonotype. This sequence joins TRBV19 and TRBJ2-1, with D unresolved. The V and J ends lost 5 bases and 0 bases respectively, with 8 bases between them. Germline values: CDR1 LNHDA, CDR2 SQIVND (reference sequence). CDR3 length: 14 residues. CDR3 protein: CASSWESSYNEQFF. CDR3 sequence (DNA): TGTGCCAGTAGTTGGGAAAGCTCCTACAATGAGCAGTTCTTC.

The genes are TRBV28 and TRBJ1-3; D is undetermined. CDR1 is MDHEN and CDR2 is SYDVKM in the germline V gene. The CDR3 runs 11 residues. Trimming stripped 7 bases from V and 4 bases from J, with 5 bases between. CDR3 loop: CASTRGNTIYF. CDR3 nucleotide sequence: TGTGCCAGCACACGGGGAAACACCATATATTTT.

The chain carries TRBV7-2 and TRBJ1-4, with D unresolved. The germline V gene has CDR1 SGHTA and CDR2 FQGNSA. The CDR3 has 14 residues. The V end lost 2 bases, the J end lost 7 bases, and 11 bases lay between the germline ends. This CDR3 reads CASSLRSTFEKLFF. DNA for the CDR3: TGTGCCAGCAGCTTAAGGAGTACGTTTGAAAAACTGTTTTTT.

This clonotype was counted between two and nine times. The genes are TRBV7-3 and TRBJ2-1; 12 nucleotides align to TRBD2. CDR1 SGHTA and CDR2 FQGTGA come from the germline V gene. V trimming: 2 bases; J trimming: 6 bases; junction bases outside the gene matches: 5. The CDR3 covers 16 residues. The DNA for the CDR3 is TGTGCCAGCAGCTTAGGGTCTAGCGGGAGGGCCAATGAGCAGTTCTTC. As protein: CASSLGSSGRANEQFF. Together with reference TRBV7-3 and TRBJ2-1, the CDR3 gives the full variable domain: GAGVSQTPSNKVTEKGKYVELRCDPISGHTALYWYRQSLGQGPEFLIYFQGTGAADDSGLPNDRFFAVRPEGSVSTLKIQRTERGDSAVYLCASSLGSSGRANEQFFGPGTRLTVL.

This clonotype has ten or more counts. This sequence joins TRBV10-3 and TRBJ2-1; 7 bases match TRBD2. Germline trimming cut 6 bases from V and 9 bases from J; bases unmatched to any gene: 8. CDR3 length: 13 residues. The germline V gene encodes CDR1 ENHRY and CDR2 SYGVKD. The CDR3 bases are TGTGCCATCAGGGGGGGGGTTTCGGGTGAGCAGTTCTTC. Its translation: CAIRGGVSGEQFF.

Many counts were recorded for this clonotype. For the CDR3, the DNA is TGTGCCAGCAGCCCTTGGACTAGCGGGTACGAGCAGTACTTC. It encodes CASSPWTSGYEQYF. The J gene is TRBJ2-7, the V gene TRBV7-2, with 11 bases that match TRBD2. Losses at the gene ends were 5 bases for V and 4 bases for J; bases not matched to a gene: 4. The germline gives CDR1 SGHTA, CDR2 FQGNSA. The CDR3 is made up of 14 amino acids.

This clonotype was recorded at least ten times. V and J are TRBV6-1 and TRBJ1-1, with 9 bases fitting TRBD1. CDR1 and CDR2 from the germline V gene are MNHNS and SASEGT. Trimming took 5 bases from V and 6 from J; bases not matched to a gene: 13. This CDR3 spans 16 amino acids. CDR3 residues: CASSTKTGTGSPEAFF. The CDR3 nucleotides read TGTGCCAGCAGTACCAAAACCGGGACAGGGTCCCCTGAAGCTTTCTTT.

This chain joins TRBV19 and TRBJ2-4; 9 bases match TRBD2. V gave up 5 bases and J gave up 5 bases; unmatched junction bases: 7. Germline-derived CDR1 and CDR2 are LNHDA and SQIVND (reference sequence). The CDR3 is 15 residues long. This CDR3 reads CASSPRLAAENIQYF. CDR3 bases: TGTGCCAGTAGTCCCCGACTAGCGGCTGAAAACATTCAGTACTTC.

The sample holds a few counts of this clonotype. J is TRBJ2-2 and V is TRBV27; TRBD1 is a possible D gene (6 bases). This CDR3 region has 14 residues. Looked up from germline, CDR1 is MNHEY and CDR2 is SMNVEV (reference sequence). V lost 6 bases and J 7 bases, leaving 15 bases between the germline ends. The CDR3 is CASSYTGFIGELFF. The CDR3 nucleotides read TGTGCCAGCAGCTATACAGGGTTTATCGGGGAGCTGTTTTTT.

Concerning this clonotype: This could be a read error, since a much larger clone is one nucleotide away. The V gene is TRBV6-9, the J gene TRBJ2-5, with D hard to call. Looked up from germline, CDR1 is MNHGY and CDR2 is SVAAGI. Trimming pared 5 bases from V and 11 bases from J, leaving 18 bases between. This CDR3 has 13 amino acids. The CDR3 reads CASSPIGLNEQYF. CDR3 nucleotide sequence: TGTGCCAGCAGTCCAATTGGGCTTAATGAGCAGTACTTC.

This clonotype was found many times. The chain is built from TRBV10-3 and TRBJ2-3, with D maybe TRBD1 (6 bases). Trimming stripped 0 bases from V and 6 bases from J, with 16 bases between. Germline CDR1 is ENHRY and CDR2 is SYGVKD. This CDR3 spans 16 amino acids. The CDR3 reads CAISESQGSLVDTQYF. DNA of the CDR3: TGTGCCATCAGTGAGTCGCAGGGGTCGCTAGTCGATACGCAGTATTTT.

The chain recombines TRBV5-1 with TRBJ1-6; unclear D gene. Germline V gives CDR1 SGHRS, CDR2 YFSETQ. CDR3 size: 12 residues. Trimming pared 5 bases from V and 9 bases from J, leaving 9 bases between. The CDR3 DNA reads as TGCGCCAGCAGGACGGACTCTTCACCCCTCCACTTT. Amino acid sequence: CASRTDSSPLHF.

A note on this clonotype: A much larger clone differs by one base, so this may be a read error. The DNA of the CDR3 is TGTGCCGGCACTTTACGGGGTACCAACCCCGGGGAGCTGTTTTTT. This encodes CAGTLRGTNPGELFF. This rearrangement joins TRBV28 to TRBJ2-2, with D maybe TRBD2 (5 bases). CDR1 is MDHEN, CDR2 SYDVKM, per germline. V gave up 11 bases and J gave up 6 bases, with 22 bases separating them. This CDR3 has 15 amino acids.

The genes are TRBV20-1 and TRBJ2-1; no reliable D call. Deletions cut 0 bases from V and 2 bases from J, with 8 bases between. Germline loops: CDR1 DFQATT, CDR2 SNEGSKA (reference sequence). The CDR3 is made up of 14 amino acids. The DNA of the CDR3 is TGCAGTGCTAGAGAAAACCTCGCCTACAATGAGCAGTTCTTC. It codes for CSARENLAYNEQFF.

This clonotype was detected ten times or more. The CDR3 spells CSARDSLFGRASSYEQYF. The CDR3 bases are TGCAGTGCTAGAGATTCATTGTTTGGGCGGGCAAGCTCCTACGAGCAGTACTTC. The chain has TRBV20-1 and TRBJ2-7, with D perhaps matching TRBD2 (5 bases). CDR1 is DFQATT, CDR2 SNEGSKA, per germline (reference sequence). With 0 bases removed from V and 0 bases from J, the gap between germline ends came to 21 bases. This CDR3 comprises 18 residues.

V usage is TRBV5-4 and J usage is TRBJ1-1; unclear D gene. Per the germline V gene, CDR1 is SGHNT and CDR2 is YYREEE (reference sequence). The CDR3 loop spans 12 amino acids. V dropped 4 bases and J dropped 8 bases, with 12 bases sitting between them. CDR3 sequence reads: CASSDVQEEAFF. CDR3 nucleotides: TGTGCCAGCAGCGATGTCCAGGAGGAAGCTTTCTTT.

The sample holds many counts of this clonotype. The chain has TRBV5-1 and TRBJ2-1; TRBD2 agrees at 10 bases. Germline CDR1 is SGHRS and CDR2 is YFSETQ. Trimming at V came to 4 bases and at J to 7 bases, leaving 8 bases not matched to a gene. CDR3 length equals 15 residues. Written as DNA, the CDR3 is TGCGCCAGCAGCCCCGGGACTAGCGAGGTTAATGAGCAGTTCTTC. Its protein is CASSPGTSEVNEQFF.